This T cell receptor (beta chain) was sequenced in a study of T cells in Graves' hyperthyroidism and ophthalmopathy. The overall study: Peripheral blood was taken when the disease was first diagnosed, before any treatment began. Regarding the study as a whole: Progression to ophthalmopathy was predicted a median of about six months early.

This clonotype was recorded only once. The target antigen is unknown. Fresh peripheral blood, 10 ml, yielded the PBMCs. The germline V gene encodes CDR1 SGHRS and CDR2 YFSETQ. The CDR3 has 16 amino acids. Trimming removed 2 bases from V and 3 bases from J; junction bases left unmatched: 7. TCR beta CDR3 regions were amplified from RNA transcripts. With the HTBI primer set, the TCR CDR3 went through a first round of RT-PCR. From the multiplex PCR reads, TCRdb called clonotypes with MiXCR, one entry per CDR3 protein. The sample carries 460,000 or so distinct CDR3 sequences, around 15% recorded once. Material: blood. V gene TRBV5-1 combines with J gene TRBJ1-4; 7 nucleotides align to TRBD1. The source of this sequence is a woman between 18 and 29 years old with Graves' hyperthyroidism. The CDR3 region has the DNA TGCGCCAGCAGCTTAACCAGGGGGTATGCTAATGAAAAACTGTTTTTT. Translating it yields CASSLTRGYANEKLFF.